This TCR beta chain was documented in a study of identical twins. Trimming cost V 9 bases and J 8 bases, with 14 bases left between them. The CDR3 consists of 11 residues. Germline V gives CDR1 SGHRS, CDR2 YFSETQ. Via MiXCR, TCRdb re-called the 5' RACE reads, giving one row per CDR3 protein. Seen here are around 690,000 distinct CDR3 sequences, around 20% observed once, and the top ten hold 4% to 4.5%. Regarding this clonotype: Its specificity is unknown.

Findings of the study overall: Shared out-of-frame alpha sequences (those common to twins) showed excess low generation probability.

These records were also assigned to another study, of T cells expressing NK-cell markers. This second study says: HCMV seropositivity characterized seven of the eight sequenced donors, and seronegativity one. Several donors' CD3+CD56-NKG2C+ cells were dominated by the same clonotypes.

The sequenced sample consisted of PBMCs. The sequence derives from a young woman in good health. The chain couples TRBV5-1 to TRBJ1-1; perhaps TRBD1 as D (6 bases). The CDR3 loop reads CAITQGPEAFF. The CDR3 bases are TGCGCCATCACTCAGGGGCCCGAAGCTTTCTTT.